The 11 T cell receptor beta chains listed next were all sequenced from one sample in a study of shared clonotypes between healthy human individuals. The protocol was immunoSEQ multiplex PCR, while the TCRdb copy is restricted to in-frame clones and leaves out a portion. The sample carries roughly 2.5 million clones, 90% to 95% recorded once. The specimen was naive CD4+ T cells sorted from blood. Subset in this sample: CD45RA+ positively selected. The receptor source for this set is a man younger than 35 in good health.

This chain connects TRBV5-1 to TRBJ1-4; possible D gene TRBD1, 5 bases. CDR1 and CDR2 (germline): SGHRS, YFSETQ. The CDR3 totals 14 residues. Trimming removed 2 bases from V and 7 bases from J, with 12 bases in between. CDR3: CASSFPGNGEKLFF. DNA of the CDR3: TGCGCCAGCAGCTTTCCAGGGAATGGTGAAAAACTGTTTTTT.

V gene TRBV10-3 combines with J gene TRBJ2-4; D is undetermined. The CDR3 has 16 residues. Trimming stripped 0 bases from V and 2 bases from J, with 11 bases between. In germline, CDR1 is ENHRY, CDR2 SYGVKD. The CDR3 DNA sequence: TGTGCCATCAGTGAGTCAGGTGCGGAGTCCAAAAACATTCAGTACTTC. This gives the protein CAISESGAESKNIQYF.

The genes are TRBV14 and TRBJ2-1; TRBD2 aligns across 13 bases. Germline V CDR1 and CDR2: SGHDN, FVKESK. The junction had 10 bases not matched to a gene; V was cut back by 4 bases and J by 7 bases. There are 17 residues in the CDR3. CDR3 nucleotide sequence: TGTGCCAGCAGCCCCTTTCTTGGACTAGCGGGGGTAAATGAGCAGTTCTTC. Encoded protein: CASSPFLGLAGVNEQFF. The full variable domain, with the rest looked up from reference TRBV14 and TRBJ2-1, is EAGVTQFPSHSVIEKGQTVTLRCDPISGHDNLYWYRRVMGKEIKFLLHFVKESKQDESGMPNNRFLAERTGGTYSTLKVQPAELEDSGVYFCASSPFLGLAGVNEQFFGPGTRLTVL.

This clone was observed once. V gene TRBV11-2 combines with J gene TRBJ2-7; no clear D. Germline V gene sequence: CDR1 SGHAT, CDR2 FQNNGV. The CDR3 consists of 15 residues. V was pared by 8 bases and J by 4 bases, with 21 bases between. DNA of the CDR3: TGTGCCAGCGCCATTAGTGGCCTAGGGATGTACGAGCAGTACTTC. Translation gives CASAISGLGMYEQYF.

This chain links TRBV30 with TRBJ2-5, with 9 positions matching TRBD1. The CDR3 totals 13 residues. Germline CDR1 GTSNPN, CDR2 SVGIG (reference sequence). The V and J ends lost 4 bases and 2 bases, in that order; junction bases with no gene match: 2. CDR3 DNA sequence: TGTGCCTGGACAGGACAGGGGCAAGAGACCCAGTACTTC. It yields the protein CAWTGQGQETQYF.

The V and J genes are TRBV15 and TRBJ1-2; the D is unclear. Trimming took 0 bases from V and 4 from J, leaving 18 bases between them. This CDR3 has 17 residues. The V gene's germline CDR1 is LNHNV and CDR2 YYDKDF (reference sequence). CDR3 sequence reads: CATSREGWAASSYGYTF. In DNA form, the CDR3 reads TGTGCCACCAGCAGAGAGGGTTGGGCGGCCTCTAGCTATGGCTACACCTTC. The full variable domain, rest sourced from reference TRBV15 and TRBJ1-2, is DAMVIQNPRYQVTQFGKPVTLSCSQTLNHNVMYWYQQKSSQAPKLLFHYYDKDFNNEADTPDNFQSRRPNTSFCFLDIRSPGLGDTAMYLCATSREGWAASSYGYTFGSGTRLTVV.

V is TRBV9 and J is TRBJ2-7; the D gene is possibly TRBD2 (6 bases). Per germline, CDR1 SGDLS and CDR2 YYNGEE. V lost 3 bases, J lost 5 bases, and 24 bases lay in between. This CDR3 has 17 residues. CDR3 amino acids: CASSAAISVAGKNEQYF. CDR3 nucleotides: TGTGCCAGCAGCGCCGCGATCTCAGTTGCGGGAAAGAACGAGCAGTACTTC. The full variable domain, with the rest looked up from reference TRBV9 and TRBJ2-7, is DSGVTQTPKHLITATGQRVTLRCSPRSGDLSVYWYQQSLDQGLQFLIQYYNGEERAKGNILERFSAQQFPDLHSELNLSSLELGDSALYFCASSAAISVAGKNEQYFGPGTRLTVT.

This clone was recorded a few times. The same CDR3 can be traced to other DNA sequences in this sample. V usage is TRBV10-3 and J usage is TRBJ1-1; perhaps TRBD1 as D (5 bases). CDR1 is ENHRY and CDR2 is SYGVKD in the germline V gene. Trimming cost V 2 bases and J 0 bases, with 7 bases left between them. This CDR3 is built from 14 residues. The CDR3 sequence: CAISEGTLNTEAFF. Here the CDR3 DNA reads TGTGCCATCAGTGAGGGGACGTTGAACACTGAAGCTTTCTTT.

About this clone: The same CDR3 is also encoded by other DNA sequences in this sample. V usage is TRBV20-1 and J usage is TRBJ2-1, with a weak D call TRBD2 (5 bases). V was trimmed by 3 bases and J by 10 bases, leaving 7 bases between them. Germline CDR1 reads DFQATT; CDR2 reads SNEGSKA (reference sequence). The CDR3 extends over 10 amino acids. CDR3 amino acids: CSASREEQFF. The CDR3 coding sequence is TGCAGTGCTAGTCGGGAAGAGCAGTTCTTC.

This chain links TRBV10-3 with TRBJ1-5, with D maybe TRBD1 (5 bases). CDR3 length equals 18 residues. Between the trimmed V and J ends, which lost 2 bases and 6 bases, there was a span of 23 bases. Germline-derived CDR1 and CDR2 are ENHRY and SYGVKD. In DNA, the CDR3 is TGTGCCATCAGTGAGACCCCGAGGCCGGGGGGGTCCAGTCAGCCCCAGCATTTT. Its translation is CAISETPRPGGSSQPQHF.

This clone has only one observation. The gene calls are TRBV6-6 and TRBJ2-6, with unresolved D. This CDR3 region has 15 residues. Germline V gene data show CDR1 as MNHNY and CDR2 as SVGAGI (reference sequence). The germline V and J ends were trimmed by 2 bases and 2 bases, with 7 bases remaining between them. CDR3 in amino acids: CASSYDGAGANVLTF. The CDR3 coding sequence is TGTGCCAGCAGTTACGACGGCGCTGGGGCCAACGTCCTGACTTTC.